This TCR beta chain was documented in a study of T cell repertoires in cytomegalovirus infection. To note about this clonotype: The antigen remains undetermined.

Using its own MiXCR run on the reads, TCRdb lists one record per CDR3 protein. Among fewer than 650,000 distinct CDR3 sequences listed, over 35% were seen once. This TCR was recovered from a human donor in good health (CMV status not recorded). Some clones in this sample may be carry-over from other donors' samples. The sample was cultured PBMCs, taken from culture after CMV antigen stimulation.

The CDR3 reads CSVVQAGPPYEQYF. Here the CDR3 DNA reads TGCAGCGTTGTTCAGGCAGGGCCGCCCTACGAGCAGTACTTC. The chain is built from TRBV29-1 and TRBJ2-7; possibly TRBD1 for D (5 bases). The CDR3 length is 14 residues. Germline loops: CDR1 SQVTM, CDR2 ANQGSEA. V shed 4 bases and J shed 2 bases, with 15 bases lying between them.